A single sample is the source of the 30 T cell receptor beta chains below, sequenced in a study of blood T cell repertoires in COVID-19. Data came from immunoSEQ multiplex PCR; TCRdb stores just in-frame clones and leaves some out. The repertoire includes about 360,000 clones, 75% to 90% of them detected once, and about 7.6% sits in the top ten. Sequencing was performed on peripheral blood. Receptors originate from an older woman with COVID-19, enrolled during active disease.

The V and J genes are TRBV7-2 and TRBJ1-5; 8 nucleotides align to TRBD1. CDR1 and CDR2 (germline): SGHTA, FQGNSA. J lost 4 bases, V lost 1 base, and 9 bases had no gene match. The CDR3 is 17 residues long. The CDR3 here is CASSLEVRGQRNQPQHF. The DNA for the CDR3 is TGTGCCAGCAGCTTAGAAGTCAGGGGGCAAAGGAATCAGCCCCAGCATTTT.

In this sample, this clone turned up a few times. V gene TRBV7-9 combines with J gene TRBJ2-7; possibly TRBD1 for D (5 bases). CDR1 SEHNR and CDR2 FQNEAQ come from the germline V gene (reference sequence). This CDR3 comprises 13 residues. Trimming took 4 bases from V and 1 from J, leaving 8 bases between them. The CDR3 sequence is CASSWQGSYEQYF. Here the CDR3 DNA reads TGTGCCAGCAGCTGGCAGGGATCCTACGAGCAGTACTTC.

This chain joins TRBV30 and TRBJ1-3; 9 nucleotides align to TRBD1. Germline loops: CDR1 GTSNPN, CDR2 SVGIG (reference sequence). The CDR3 is 14 amino acids. The ends lost 5 bases at V and 4 bases at J; junction bases unmatched: 6. Here the CDR3 DNA reads TGTGCCTGGCTACAGGGGGCGGGAGGAAACACCATATATTTT. This translates into CAWLQGAGGNTIYF.

This chain connects TRBV4-2 to TRBJ1-2, with TRBD1 as a possible D gene (5 bases). CDR3 length: 13 amino acids. Trimming left V 0 bases short and J 9 bases short, with 11 bases between. CDR1 and CDR2 from the germline V gene are LGHNA and YNFKEQ. Written as DNA, the CDR3 is TGTGCCAGCAGCCAAGATCCGCAGGGAAGCTACACCTTC. Amino acid sequence: CASSQDPQGSYTF.

The rearrangement uses TRBV18 and TRBJ2-7; TRBD1 matches 8 bases. V shed 5 bases, J shed 1 base, and the junction held 4 bases outside the gene matches. The germline gives CDR1 KGHSH, CDR2 LQKENI. The CDR3 extends over 14 amino acids. CDR3 nucleotides: TGTGCCAGCTCAATTGACAGGGGTTCCTACGAGCAGTACTTC. This sequence encodes CASSIDRGSYEQYF.

This clone occurred a few times. The chain uses TRBV30 and TRBJ1-1, with a possible D match to TRBD1 (6 bases). CDR1 is GTSNPN, CDR2 SVGIG, per germline (reference sequence). V lost 4 bases and J 2 bases, leaving 11 bases between the germline ends. The CDR3 is 13 residues long. This CDR3 is CAWTGTFNTEAFF. Written as DNA, the CDR3 is TGTGCCTGGACCGGGACATTTAACACTGAAGCTTTCTTT.

The chain combines TRBV25-1 with TRBJ1-2, with 9 nucleotides matching TRBD1. CDR1 is MGHDK and CDR2 is SYGVNS in the germline V gene. CDR3 length: 13 residues. V lost 7 bases and J lost 8; bases outside the gene matches: 8. The CDR3 DNA follows: TGTGCCAGCACCCAAGGGACAGGGAGCGGCTACACCTTC. It yields the protein CASTQGTGSGYTF.

The rearrangement joins TRBV27 to TRBJ2-7; D gene ambiguous. The germline V gene has CDR1 MNHEY and CDR2 SMNVEV (reference sequence). The CDR3 extends over 13 amino acids. With 6 bases removed from V and 3 bases from J, the gap between germline ends came to 12 bases. The CDR3 reads CASSPNESYEQYF. CDR3 DNA: TGTGCCAGCAGCCCAAATGAGAGCTACGAGCAGTACTTC.

The CDR3 sequence: CASSRPGQKYEQYF. Here the CDR3 DNA reads TGTGCCAGCAGCAGACCGGGACAGAAGTACGAGCAGTACTTC. The chain couples TRBV5-6 to TRBJ2-7; 7 bases are shared with TRBD1. The CDR3 covers 14 residues. With 4 bases clipped from V and 4 bases from J, the junction kept 8 bases outside the gene matches. From germline, CDR1 is SGHDT and CDR2 YYEEEE.

V is TRBV7-8 and J is TRBJ2-1; TRBD1 aligns across 8 bases. Per germline, CDR1 SGHVS and CDR2 FQNEAQ. V trimming: 1 base; J trimming: 6 bases; junction bases outside the gene matches: 11. The CDR3 sequence is 17 residues long. The CDR3 nucleotides read TGTGCCAGCAGCTTAGATTCAAGACAGGGGCTTCTCAATGAGCAGTTCTTC. It yields the protein CASSLDSRQGLLNEQFF.

In its sample, this clone was seen a few times. This sequence joins TRBV2 and TRBJ2-1; 16 nucleotides agree with TRBD2. Germline assignment: CDR1 SNHLY and CDR2 FYNNEI. This CDR3 contains 17 residues. Unmatched junction bases numbered 12, after V lost 4 bases and J lost 12 bases. In DNA form, the CDR3 reads TGTGCCAGCAGTGGTGATCTGGGACTAGCGGGGGGGCGCGGGCAGTTCTTC. Amino acids: CASSGDLGLAGGRGQFF. Full variable domain (outside the CDR3, taken from reference TRBV2 and TRBJ2-1): EPEVTQTPSHQVTQMGQEVILRCVPISNHLYFYWYRQILGQKVEFLVSFYNNEISEKSEIFDDQFSVERPDGSNFTLKIRSTKLEDSAMYFCASSGDLGLAGGRGQFFGPGTRLTVL.

The chain links TRBV5-6 to TRBJ2-1; D possibly corresponds to TRBD1 (6 bases). Between the trimmed V and J ends, which lost 3 bases and 3 bases, there was a span of 10 bases. The CDR3 spans 14 residues. The germline V gene encodes CDR1 SGHDT and CDR2 YYEEEE. CDR3 residues: CASSSGTNYNEQFF. Here the CDR3 DNA reads TGTGCCAGCAGCTCCGGGACAAACTACAATGAGCAGTTCTTC.

The V call is TRBV7-3, the J call TRBJ2-1; 9 nucleotides align to TRBD2. After removal of 5 bases from V and 9 bases from J, the junction contained 20 bases not matched to a gene. Germline V CDR1 and CDR2: SGHTA, FQGTGA. The CDR3 covers 18 residues. CDR3 in amino acids: CASSPNPAGAGGLGEQFF. In DNA form, the CDR3 reads TGTGCCAGCAGCCCAAATCCAGCCGGTGCGGGGGGGCTAGGTGAGCAGTTCTTC.

This chain joins TRBV13 and TRBJ2-7; D is unclear. Trimming took off 2 bases at V and 1 base at J, with 6 bases between the two ends. Germline V gene lookup returns CDR1 PRHDT and CDR2 FYEKMQ (reference sequence). This CDR3 comprises 13 residues. CDR3 in amino acids: CASSLFGSYEQYF. DNA of the CDR3: TGTGCCAGCAGCTTATTCGGGTCCTACGAGCAGTACTTC.

The V and J genes are TRBV29-1 and TRBJ2-7, with D perhaps matching TRBD1 (6 bases). The V end was cut by 5 bases, the J end by 5 bases, with 22 bases between. Germline loops: CDR1 SQVTM, CDR2 ANQGSEA. CDR3 size: 15 residues. The DNA for the CDR3 is TGCAGCGTTCAATTAGGGGCAGGGGACGCTCACGAGCAGTACTTC. Protein: CSVQLGAGDAHEQYF.

In its sample, this clone was seen once. The chain employs TRBV4-1 and TRBJ2-5, with 7 bases matching TRBD1. The length of the CDR3 is 15 residues. V lost 1 base, J lost 7 bases, and 9 bases stayed unmatched. Germline assignment: CDR1 MGHRA and CDR2 YSYEKL. The CDR3 DNA is TGCGCCAGCAGCCAAGTGAGCAGGGACAGATGGACCCAGTACTTC. Its translation: CASSQVSRDRWTQYF.

The V call is TRBV5-1, the J call TRBJ1-1; 9 bases match TRBD1. This CDR3 has 16 residues. V shed 4 bases, J shed 4 bases, and the junction held 11 bases outside the gene matches. Germline assignment: CDR1 SGHRS and CDR2 YFSETQ. The CDR3 DNA is TGCGCCAGCAGCCATCTTCCGGGACAGGGACCCACTGAAGCTTTCTTT. Translation: CASSHLPGQGPTEAFF.

The V gene is TRBV18, the J gene TRBJ2-5; 8 positions match TRBD1. With V trimmed by 1 base and J by 0 bases, 1 base remained unmatched. This CDR3 is 15 amino acids long. Germline V gives CDR1 KGHSH, CDR2 LQKENI. CDR3 nucleotide sequence: TGTGCCAGCTCACCACGGGGACAGGACCAAGAGACCCAGTACTTC. Residues: CASSPRGQDQETQYF.

The count of this clone is one. V usage is TRBV7-6 and J usage is TRBJ1-3; a possible D gene is TRBD1 (6 bases). The CDR3 extends over 15 amino acids. Trimming pared 6 bases from V and 0 bases from J, leaving 12 bases between. The V gene's germline CDR1 is SGHVS and CDR2 FNYEAQ. The CDR3 sequence: CASSQGPDSGNTIYF. CDR3 nucleotides: TGTGCCAGCAGTCAGGGGCCCGACTCTGGAAACACCATATATTTT.

In DNA form, the CDR3 reads TGCGCCAGCAGTGAGAACAGTTATGGCTACACCTTC. Translation: CASSENSYGYTF. This chain uses TRBV10-2 with TRBJ1-2; no clear D. The CDR3 contains 12 residues. V was clipped by 2 bases and J by 5 bases, with 6 bases between them. In germline, CDR1 is WSHSY, CDR2 SAAADI.

The genes are TRBV6-2 or TRBV6-3 and TRBJ1-5, with D possibly matching TRBD1 (5 bases). V was clipped by 6 bases and J by 5 bases, with 8 bases between them. The CDR3 totals 12 residues. The germline V gene encodes CDR1 MNHEY and CDR2 SVGEGT. The CDR3 loop is CASSSRDQPQHF. CDR3 nucleotide sequence: TGTGCCAGCAGCAGCAGGGATCAGCCCCAGCATTTT.

This CDR3 is CAAGQAINQPQHF. As DNA, the CDR3 is TGTGCCGCGGGGCAGGCGATCAATCAGCCCCAGCATTTT. The rearrangement links TRBV10-3 to TRBJ1-5, with D tentatively TRBD1 (5 bases). Trimming removed 11 bases from V and 3 bases from J, with 14 bases in between. The CDR3 contains 13 residues. CDR1 and CDR2 (germline): ENHRY, SYGVKD.

The rearrangement links TRBV6-2 or TRBV6-3 to TRBJ2-1, with D tentatively TRBD2 (6 bases). CDR3 size: 12 residues. Germline CDR1 is MNHEY and CDR2 is SVGEGT. With 4 bases removed from V and 9 bases from J, the gap between germline ends came to 10 bases. In DNA, the CDR3 is TGTGCCAGCAGTTGGAGGGTGGGTGAGCAGTTCTTC. Encoded protein: CASSWRVGEQFF.

The table lists this clone with a count of one. The V call is TRBV9, the J call TRBJ2-6, with D unresolved. CDR3 size: 18 residues. The V gene's germline CDR1 is SGDLS and CDR2 YYNGEE. The V end lost 3 bases, the J end lost 0 bases, and 16 bases lay between the germline ends. Here the CDR3 reads CASSDSPGPSSGANVLTF. CDR3 nucleotide sequence: TGTGCCAGCAGCGATTCCCCGGGTCCTAGCTCTGGGGCCAACGTCCTGACTTTC.

V usage is TRBV5-8 and J usage is TRBJ2-1; TRBD2 aligns across 12 bases. Germline V gene data show CDR1 as SGHTS and CDR2 as YDEGEE. V shed 3 bases, J shed 7 bases, and the junction held 8 bases outside the gene matches. The CDR3 is 16 amino acids. CDR3 loop: CASSSGLAGPINEQFF. The CDR3 DNA is TGTGCCAGCAGCTCGGGACTAGCGGGCCCCATAAATGAGCAGTTCTTC. The entire variable domain, with the rest obtained from reference TRBV5-8 and TRBJ2-1, is as follows: EAGVTQSPTHLIKTRGQQATLRCSPISGHTSVYWYQQALGLGLQFLLWYDEGEERNRGNFPPRFSGRQFPNYSSELNVNALELEDSALYLCASSSGLAGPINEQFFGPGTRLTVL.

The V call is TRBV14, the J call TRBJ2-7, with 7 positions matching TRBD1. The length of the CDR3 is 15 residues. The germline CDR1 and CDR2 sequences are SGHDN and FVKESK. The V gene end was trimmed by 4 bases and the J gene end by 0 bases; junction bases not matched to a gene: 6. The CDR3 sequence is CASSPLTGSSYEQYF. In DNA form, the CDR3 reads TGTGCCAGCAGCCCGTTGACAGGGAGCTCCTACGAGCAGTACTTC.

This clone was recorded once. The chain carries TRBV10-3 and TRBJ2-1, with TRBD2 matching 9 bases. CDR1 and CDR2 from the germline V gene are ENHRY and SYGVKD. The CDR3 has 15 amino acids. J gave up 6 bases and V 3 bases, and 6 bases lay outside the gene matches. CDR3 sequence reads: CAISDGSGGPNEQFF. The CDR3 bases are TGTGCCATCAGTGATGGTAGCGGGGGTCCCAATGAGCAGTTCTTC.

The J gene is TRBJ2-5, the V gene TRBV2, with 7 bases lining up with TRBD1. CDR3 length: 13 residues. V was pared by 1 base and J by 5 bases, with 1 base of the junction left unmatched. Germline V gene sequence: CDR1 SNHLY, CDR2 FYNNEI. In DNA form, the CDR3 reads TGTGCCAGCAGTGAAGGCAGGGGGGAGACCCAGTACTTC. Translated, it gives CASSEGRGETQYF.

This clone appeared once. The chain is built from TRBV15 and TRBJ1-1; a weak D match, TRBD1 (5 bases). The CDR3 has 15 amino acids. The V end was cut by 3 bases, the J end by 1 base, with 12 bases between. The germline V gene encodes CDR1 LNHNV and CDR2 YYDKDF (reference sequence). The CDR3 region has the DNA TGTGCCACCAGCAGCCTTAAGGACAAGAACACTGAAGCTTTCTTT. Its translation is CATSSLKDKNTEAFF.

The V call is TRBV19, the J call TRBJ2-6, with 7 bases fitting TRBD2. This CDR3 region has 16 residues. With 6 bases clipped from V and 12 bases from J, the junction kept 17 bases outside the gene matches. Germline CDR1 reads LNHDA; CDR2 reads SQIVND (reference sequence). The CDR3 here is CASSLQRGYTAVVLTF. The DNA of the CDR3 is TGTGCCAGTAGCCTCCAGCGGGGATACACGGCGGTCGTCCTGACTTTC.